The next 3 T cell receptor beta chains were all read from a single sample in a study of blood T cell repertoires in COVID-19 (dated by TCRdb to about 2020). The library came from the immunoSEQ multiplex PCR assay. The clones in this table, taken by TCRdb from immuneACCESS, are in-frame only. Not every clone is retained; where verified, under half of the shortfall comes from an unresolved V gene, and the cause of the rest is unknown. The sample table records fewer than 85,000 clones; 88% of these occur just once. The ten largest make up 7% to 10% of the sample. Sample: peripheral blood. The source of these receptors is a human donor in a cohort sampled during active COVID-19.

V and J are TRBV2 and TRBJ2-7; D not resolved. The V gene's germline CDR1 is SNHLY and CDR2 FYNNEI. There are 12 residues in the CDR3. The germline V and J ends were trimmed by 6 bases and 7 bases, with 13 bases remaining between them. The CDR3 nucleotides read TGTGCCAGCAGCCCGACCGGCAGGGAGCAGTACTTC. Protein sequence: CASSPTGREQYF.

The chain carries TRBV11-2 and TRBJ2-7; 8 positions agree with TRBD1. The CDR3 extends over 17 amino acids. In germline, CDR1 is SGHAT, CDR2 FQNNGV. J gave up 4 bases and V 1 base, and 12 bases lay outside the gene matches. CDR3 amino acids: CASSLVRSQGARYEQYF. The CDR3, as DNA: TGTGCCAGCAGCTTAGTGCGTTCGCAGGGGGCGAGGTACGAGCAGTACTTC.

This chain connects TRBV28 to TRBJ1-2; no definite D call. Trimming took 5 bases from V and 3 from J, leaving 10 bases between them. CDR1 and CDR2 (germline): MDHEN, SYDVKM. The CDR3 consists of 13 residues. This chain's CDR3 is CASSKAGDYGYTF. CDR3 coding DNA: TGTGCCAGCAGTAAGGCGGGAGACTATGGCTACACCTTC.